Listed here are 10 T cell receptor beta chains from one sample, sequenced in a study of T-cell reconstitution after alpha-beta-depleted transplantation in children. Unique molecular identifiers featured in how the TCRbeta library was prepared. TCRdb passed the PCR reads through MiXCR, listing each CDR3 protein once. The table has some 840,000 distinct CDR3 sequences, around 15% seen once; the top ten hold approximately 4.5%. Sequences were derived from PBMCs, mostly from graft donor cells, sampled 360 days after TCRalphabeta/CD19-depleted stem cell transplant. These receptors originate from a male patient younger than 18 who had a stem cell transplant for acute lymphoblastic leukemia, so the T cells may come from the graft donor.

This clonotype was counted only a few times. The rearrangement links TRBV5-1 to TRBJ2-7; D is possibly TRBD1 or TRBD2 (5 bases each). Germline V gene lookup returns CDR1 SGHRS and CDR2 YFSETQ. The CDR3 extends over 15 amino acids. Trimming took 2 bases from V and 1 from J, leaving 13 bases between them. The CDR3 DNA sequence: TGCGCCAGCAGCTTTTTGGGACCGCAATCCTACGAGCAGTACTTC. Protein product: CASSFLGPQSYEQYF.

V gene TRBV6-2 or TRBV6-3 combines with J gene TRBJ2-1, with D perhaps TRBD2 (6 bases). From germline, CDR1 is MNHEY and CDR2 SVGEGT. CDR3 length: 15 amino acids. The V end lost 8 bases, the J end lost 8 bases, and 22 bases lay between the germline ends. The CDR3 is CASRFGGIGVDEQFF. Here the CDR3 DNA reads TGTGCCAGCCGGTTCGGCGGGATAGGGGTGGATGAGCAGTTCTTC.

This clonotype was seen a handful of times. The chain employs TRBV5-1 and TRBJ2-5; 10 nucleotides agree with TRBD1. This CDR3 is 15 amino acids long. Germline-derived CDR1 and CDR2 are SGHRS and YFSETQ. J was trimmed by 4 bases and V by 4 bases; bases with no gene match: 7. CDR3 region: CASSGRQGAGETQYF. The CDR3 nucleotides are TGCGCCAGCAGCGGCCGACAGGGGGCAGGAGAGACCCAGTACTTC. Based on the CDR3 plus reference TRBV5-1 and TRBJ2-5, the full variable domain is KAGVTQTPRYLIKTRGQQVTLSCSPISGHRSVSWYQQTPGQGLQFLFEYFSETQRNKGNFPGRFSGRQFSNSRSEMNVSTLELGDSALYLCASSGRQGAGETQYFGPGTRLLVL.

This chain links TRBV5-6 with TRBJ1-4; D call uncertain. Between the trimmed V and J ends, which lost 0 bases and 5 bases, there was a span of 20 bases. The CDR3 has 18 amino acids. Germline V gene sequence: CDR1 SGHDT, CDR2 YYEEEE. For the CDR3, the DNA is TGTGCCAGCAGCTTGGCCCTCTCCGACTGGGAGGGCAATGAAAAACTGTTTTTT. The encoded protein is CASSLALSDWEGNEKLFF.

This clonotype has a handful of counts. The rearrangement joins TRBV5-1 to TRBJ1-5; no firm D call. Germline CDR1 SGHRS, CDR2 YFSETQ. V lost 1 base and J 12 bases, leaving 8 bases between the germline ends. There are 11 residues in the CDR3. CDR3 nucleotides: TGCGCCAGCAGCTTGATTCCAATCCAGCATTTT. The encoded protein is CASSLIPIQHF.

Only a few counts were recorded for this clonotype. The rearrangement uses TRBV25-1 and TRBJ2-4; D might be TRBD2 (7 bases). The CDR3 extends over 16 amino acids. CDR1 MGHDK and CDR2 SYGVNS come from the germline V gene. V was pared by 5 bases and J by 3 bases, with 17 bases between. In DNA form, the CDR3 reads TGTGCCAGCAGTCAGGGAGGGGGTGGGAGCAAAAACATTCAGTACTTC. Translation: CASSQGGGGSKNIQYF.

The chain combines TRBV11-3 with TRBJ2-1; D gene uncertain. Trimming shortened V by 1 base and J by 3 bases, and 10 bases separated the two germline ends. The germline CDR1 and CDR2 sequences are SGHNT and YENEEA. The CDR3 sequence is 15 residues long. CDR3 region: CASSLGAPIYNEQFF. The CDR3 DNA reads TGTGCCAGCAGCTTAGGGGCCCCGATCTACAATGAGCAGTTCTTC.

This clonotype was counted ten times or more. V usage is TRBV12-3 or TRBV12-4 and J usage is TRBJ2-2; D not resolved. V lost 6 bases and J 8 bases, leaving 13 bases between the germline ends. This CDR3 is 13 amino acids long. The CDR3 reads CASRAPQRGELFF. The CDR3 nucleotides are TGTGCCAGCAGGGCCCCCCAGCGAGGGGAGCTGTTTTTT.

This clonotype showed up many times. This rearrangement joins TRBV12-3 or TRBV12-4 to TRBJ2-7; the match to TRBD2 covers 7 bases. Germline trimming cut 7 bases from V and 3 bases from J; bases unmatched to any gene: 6. The CDR3 consists of 13 residues. In nucleotides, the CDR3 is TGTGCCAGCATTCTAAGGGAGGGCTACGAGCAGTACTTC. Protein product: CASILREGYEQYF.

This rearrangement joins TRBV14 to TRBJ2-1, with 8 bases aligning to TRBD2. V was clipped by 4 bases and J by 3 bases; unmatched bases: 8. The CDR3 contains 16 residues. Germline assignment: CDR1 SGHDN and CDR2 FVKESK. The CDR3 loop reads CASSPPGLVYYNEQFF. The CDR3 DNA is TGTGCCAGCAGCCCACCGGGACTAGTATACTACAATGAGCAGTTCTTC.